This record looks at one T cell receptor (beta chain) sequence and its context. What it binds is not known. The entry originates in a study of T cell responses to AZD1222 COVID-19 vaccine. Study conclusions and caveats: It should be noted that donors were predominantly white British and more often female, and clonal diversity was possibly underestimated. As reported, nearly half of all spike-specific TCRs target variant regions that are unmutated.

Method: immunoSEQ multiplex PCR; TCRdb's copy keeps in-frame clones and lacks some. The sample includes tens of thousands of clones, roughly nine tenths of them seen just once. Pooling was applied to second doses at about 4 or about 12 weeks. From germline, CDR1 is LNHDA and CDR2 SQIVND (reference sequence). CDR3 length: 14 amino acids. With 7 bases clipped from V and 1 base from J, the junction kept 6 bases outside the gene matches. The sequence was collected from an adult who received the AZD1222 COVID-19 vaccine. The chain recombines TRBV19 with TRBJ1-1; 7 positions agree with TRBD1. The source material was peripheral blood, sampled 28 days after the second AZD1222 dose. The CDR3 nucleotides read TGTGCCAGTATTATGGACAGGAAGAACACTGAAGCTTTCTTT. Its translation is CASIMDRKNTEAFF.